This TCR beta chain was observed in a study of T cell responses to AZD1222 COVID-19 vaccine. Study-wide results and caveats: Spike regions recognized by vaccine-associated CD4 TCRs spanned the protein, led by 160-218 and 743-854. At baseline, seropositivity was found in only 5 to 7 AZD1222 recipients. Repertoires were collected only later (after the peak T cell response had occurred).

Regarding this clone: Its antigen is still unknown.

Using immunoSEQ multiplex PCR, the repertoire was profiled, and TCRdb retains in-frame clones only, with some absent. Here the sample spans 200,000 or so clones, roughly 92% being singletons. The CDR3 has 14 amino acids. Trimming took off 3 bases at V and 9 bases at J, with 12 bases between the two ends. Germline CDR1 SGHTA, CDR2 FQGTGA. This receptor was identified in an adult who received the AZD1222 COVID-19 vaccine. This specimen was peripheral blood, taken 28 days after the second AZD1222 dose. The J gene is TRBJ1-6, the V gene TRBV7-3; tentatively, D is TRBD1 (6 bases). The CDR3 DNA follows: TGTGCCAGCAGCTTCGGGGGCGCGGGTTCACCCCTCCACTTT. This encodes CASSFGGAGSPLHF.